This entry lists 14 T cell receptor beta chains sequenced from one sample in a study of T cells in Graves' hyperthyroidism and ophthalmopathy. RNA transcripts were the template for amplifying TCR beta CDR3 regions. RT-PCR in the first round (using the HTBI primer set) targeted the TCR CDR3. MiXCR was run by TCRdb on the multiplex PCR reads, yielding one entry per CDR3 protein. Here the sample spans hundreds of thousands of distinct CDR3 sequences, about 38% being singletons. The material sequenced was blood. Receptors originate from a man aged 18-30 years with Graves' hyperthyroidism.

V is TRBV11-2 and J is TRBJ2-2; D might be TRBD2 (5 bases). Trimming shortened V by 1 base and J by 4 bases, and 10 bases separated the two germline ends. CDR1 is SGHAT and CDR2 is FQNNGV in the germline V gene. The CDR3 has 15 residues. The CDR3 DNA sequence: TGTGCCAGCAGCTTAGGAGCGGACTTCACCGGGGAGCTGTTTTTT. Amino acids: CASSLGADFTGELFF. Variable domain in full (rest from reference TRBV11-2 and TRBJ2-2): EAGVAQSPRYKIIEKRQSVAFWCNPISGHATLYWYQQILGQGPKLLIQFQNNGVVDDSQLPKDRFSAERLKGVDSTLKIQPAKLEDSAVYLCASSLGADFTGELFFGEGSRLTVL.

There are many counts of this clonotype. The V and J genes are TRBV20-1 and TRBJ2-7; D ambiguous. Germline CDR1 DFQATT, CDR2 SNEGSKA (reference sequence). This CDR3 contains 12 residues. The V end was cut by 0 bases, the J end by 9 bases, with 12 bases between. The CDR3 DNA follows: TGCAGTGCTAGAGATCGGGTTGATCGGCAGTACTTC. It encodes CSARDRVDRQYF.

This clonotype was counted a few times. The CDR3 DNA reads as TGCGCCAGCAGCCGAAGACAGGACACCGGGGAGCTGTTTTTT. This encodes CASSRRQDTGELFF. The chain links TRBV4-1 to TRBJ2-2, with a tentative D call TRBD1 (6 bases). The CDR3 sequence is 14 residues long. V gave up 4 bases and J gave up 3 bases, with 9 bases separating them. Germline values: CDR1 MGHRA, CDR2 YSYEKL.

This clonotype was observed a handful of times. The J gene is TRBJ2-2, the V gene TRBV11-3; D ambiguous. Germline lookup yields CDR1 SGHNT and CDR2 YENEEA. Trimming left V 1 base short and J 5 bases short, with 11 bases between. This CDR3 has 15 amino acids. CDR3 sequence (DNA): TGTGCCAGCAGCTTAGGAGACGTAGTGACCGGGGAGCTGTTTTTT. The encoded protein is CASSLGDVVTGELFF.

This clonotype was seen many times. The chain recombines TRBV7-6 with TRBJ1-3; D ambiguous. The CDR3 is 15 amino acids. Germline-derived CDR1 and CDR2 are SGHVS and FNYEAQ. Trimming took 5 bases from V and 3 from J, leaving 14 bases between them. The CDR3 spells CASSEPSAGGNTIYF. CDR3 DNA: TGTGCCAGCAGCGAGCCCAGCGCGGGTGGAAACACCATATATTTT. The variable domain in full, with the rest retrieved from reference TRBV7-6 and TRBJ1-3, is GAGVSQSPRYKVTKRGQDVALRCDPISGHVSLYWYRQALGQGPEFLTYFNYEAQQDKSGLPNDRFSAERPEGSISTLTIQRTEQRDSAMYRCASSEPSAGGNTIYFGEGSWLTVV.

J is TRBJ1-2 and V is TRBV7-2; no firm D call. The germline gives CDR1 SGHTA, CDR2 FQGNSA. CDR3 length equals 15 residues. The V end was cut by 10 bases, the J end by 0 bases, with 18 bases between. The CDR3 coding sequence is TGTGCCACGTCAACCTCCAGGAAAGCTAACTATGGCTACACCTTC. Translating gives CATSTSRKANYGYTF.

As for this clonotype: Because the CDR3 is missing its conserved closing phenylalanine or tryptophan, this is likely a read error. The chain links TRBV10-3 to TRBJ2-7; D remains ambiguous. CDR1 is ENHRY, CDR2 SYGVKD, per germline. The CDR3 totals 12 residues. Trimming removed 8 bases at V and 0 bases at J, with 8 bases between. The CDR3 nucleotides are TGTGCCATCGCGCAGGACTCCTACGAGCAGTACACA. Translating gives CAIAQDSYEQYT.

V usage is TRBV14 and J usage is TRBJ2-7; TRBD2 is a possible D gene (6 bases). Trimming stripped 2 bases from V and 7 bases from J, with 15 bases between. Germline V gene sequence: CDR1 SGHDN, CDR2 FVKESK. This CDR3 is 14 amino acids long. The DNA of the CDR3 is TGTGCCAGCAGCCAATTGGGCGGGGCCCTGGAGCAGTACTTC. Protein sequence: CASSQLGGALEQYF. The whole variable domain, remainder taken from reference TRBV14 and TRBJ2-7, is EAGVTQFPSHSVIEKGQTVTLRCDPISGHDNLYWYRRVMGKEIKFLLHFVKESKQDESGMPNNRFLAERTGGTYSTLKVQPAELEDSGVYFCASSQLGGALEQYFGPGTRLTVT.

CDR3 nucleotide sequence: TGCAGCGTTGAGAGGGAAGCATACGAGCAGTACTTC. The encoded protein is CSVEREAYEQYF. V and J are TRBV29-1 and TRBJ2-7, with a tentative D call TRBD2 (5 bases). Trimming removed 3 bases at V and 4 bases at J, with 10 bases between. Germline values: CDR1 SQVTM, CDR2 ANQGSEA. This CDR3 is built from 12 residues.

This clonotype was seen more than once but under ten times. J is TRBJ2-5 and V is TRBV20-1, with TRBD2 matching 10 bases. The CDR3 is 15 residues long. CDR1 and CDR2 (germline): DFQATT, SNEGSKA (reference sequence). The V gene end was trimmed by 3 bases and the J gene end by 5 bases; junction bases not matched to a gene: 9. CDR3 sequence reads: CSASWERGGIETQYF. CDR3 in DNA: TGCAGTGCTAGTTGGGAGCGGGGGGGCATCGAGACCCAGTACTTC.

This clonotype appeared many times. V usage is TRBV20-1 and J usage is TRBJ1-4; D is undetermined. CDR1 is DFQATT and CDR2 is SNEGSKA in the germline V gene (reference sequence). The CDR3 totals 12 residues. V was pared by 7 bases and J by 7 bases, with 13 bases between. The CDR3 sequence is CSVMGRREKLFF. CDR3 bases: TGCAGTGTGATGGGTCGGCGTGAAAAACTGTTTTTT.

Turning to this clonotype: Just one base apart from a much larger clone, this may be a read error. This chain joins TRBV7-2 and TRBJ1-3; a possible D gene is TRBD1 (5 bases). The CDR3 runs 15 residues. V lost 1 base to trimming and J lost 0 bases, with 7 bases between them. From germline, CDR1 is SGHTA and CDR2 FQGNSA. The CDR3 DNA reads TGTGCCAGCAGCTTAGACAGGACCTCTGGAAACACCATATATTTT. It encodes CASSLDRTSGNTIYF.

The chain is built from TRBV20-1 and TRBJ1-5; D possibly corresponds to TRBD1 (6 bases). V gave up 2 bases and J gave up 0 bases, with 17 bases separating them. The CDR3 loop spans 17 amino acids. In germline, CDR1 is DFQATT, CDR2 SNEGSKA (reference sequence). CDR3 sequence reads: CSARQGTGSLSNQPQHF. CDR3 bases: TGCAGTGCTAGACAGGGGACGGGGTCTCTTAGCAATCAGCCCCAGCATTTT.

This clonotype was picked up a small number of times. The chain carries TRBV7-9 and TRBJ2-5; TRBD2 aligns across 9 bases. Germline CDR1 reads SEHNR; CDR2 reads FQNEAQ (reference sequence). Trimming at V came to 4 bases and at J to 5 bases, leaving 5 bases not matched to a gene. The CDR3 runs 14 residues. CDR3 nucleotide sequence: TGTGCCAGCAGCTCAAGCGGGGGGATGGAGACCCAGTACTTC. Its protein is CASSSSGGMETQYF.